The rows below give T cell receptor beta chains drawn from one sample of a study of long-term antiretroviral therapy in people with HIV. Profiling relied on immunoSEQ multiplex PCR, and the TCRdb table lists in-frame clones only, not all of them. This sample has about 27,000 clones, with more than 80% found just once. The sample was unsorted PBMCs, taken 3 years after starting antiretroviral therapy. These receptors came from a man aged 40-49 years with HIV. Both conserved end residues are part of each CDR3. Each record gives: V gene, clone size, D gene, J gene, CDR3 DNA, CDR3 protein. The D gene is left open where the match is weak. Where a row states a size, it is once, few, many or the class of an expanded clone; other rows omit it.

>TRBV28|.|.|TRBJ1-2
TGTGCCAGCAGTTTAACAGGGTCGGGCTATGGCTACACCTTC
CASSLTGSGYGYTF
>TRBV21-1|.|.|TRBJ2-2
TGTGCCAGCAGCGCAATACAGGTCCCCTCCTATTCTAGCGGAGGCGGCACCGGGGAGCTGTTTTTT
CASSAIQVPSYSSGGGTGELFF
>TRBV27|.|.|TRBJ1-2
TGTGCCAGCAGTCCCTTGGGACGGAGCTATGGCTACACCTTC
CASSPLGRSYGYTF
>TRBV15|medium-sized|.|TRBJ1-1
TGTGCCACCCAGAGGACGGTGAACACTGAAGCTTTCTTT
CATQRTVNTEAFF
>TRBV28|.|.|TRBJ1-3
TGTGCCAGCAGCATTTACGGGGCCTCTGGAAACACCATATATTTT
CASSIYGASGNTIYF
>TRBV27|.|TRBD1|TRBJ1-1
TGTGCCAGCAGGTTATATTTAGGGGGCAACACTGAAGCTTTCTTT
CASRLYLGGNTEAFF
>TRBV6-1|.|.|TRBJ1-4
TGTGCCAGCAGGAAGGGACACCCTAATGAAAAACTGTTTTTT
CASRKGHPNEKLFF
>TRBV27|.|TRBD1|TRBJ1-6
TGTGCCATCACATCTGGCCCCCGACAGGGGTATAATTCACCCCTCCACTTT
CAITSGPRQGYNSPLHF
>TRBV6-1|.|.|TRBJ1-1
TGTGCCAGCAGTGAAGTGGGGAATTGGATCTTT
CASSEVGNWIF
>TRBV4-1|.|.|TRBJ1-1
TGCGCCAGCAGCCATGTAAGGGGACGGGTGAACACTGAAGCTTTCTTT
CASSHVRGRVNTEAFF
>TRBV5-6|.|.|TRBJ1-5
TGTGCCAGCAGCGTACACCGGTCTTCGAAAATGTTAAGGCCCCAGCATTTT
CASSVHRSSKMLRPQHF
>TRBV19|.|TRBD1|TRBJ1-2
TGTGCCAGTAGTATGTTTCTGGGACAGGGAAGTGGCTACACCTTC
CASSMFLGQGSGYTF
>TRBV7-9|once|TRBD1|TRBJ2-1
TGTGCCAGCAGCCCGGGGACAGGGCAGGGTAGAGAGCAGTTCTTC
CASSPGTGQGREQFF
>TRBV6-1|few|.|TRBJ1-1
TGTGCCAGCATTGGACCACTTGTGAACACTGAAGCTTTCTTT
CASIGPLVNTEAFF
>TRBV5-4|once|.|TRBJ1-6
TGTGCCAGCAGCTGGGGCGGGGAGGCGAAGGTTAATTCACCCCTCCACTTT
CASSWGGEAKVNSPLHF
>TRBV2|.|TRBD1|TRBJ1-1
TGTGCCAGCAGTTGGACAGGACGGAACACTGAAGCTTTCTTT
CASSWTGRNTEAFF
>TRBV7-8|.|.|TRBJ2-7
TGTGCCAGCCACAGGTTCCCCTACGAGCAGTACTTC
CASHRFPYEQYF
>TRBV29-1|.|.|TRBJ2-1
TGCAGCGCGTCCTTACAAAATGAGCAGTTCTTC
CSASLQNEQFF
>TRBV9|once|TRBD2|TRBJ2-1
TGTGCCAGCAGCGAAGCAGGGAGGGCGGAGGCCTACAATGAGCAGTTCTTC
CASSEAGRAEAYNEQFF
>TRBV19|.|TRBD2|TRBJ2-1
TGTGCCAGTAGTACTAGCGGGAGCTGGCAGTTCTTC
CASSTSGSWQFF
>TRBV6-1|.|.|TRBJ1-2
TGTGCCAGCAGTGAACGTGACGGACTATTATACACCTTC
CASSERDGLLYTF
>TRBV30|.|.|TRBJ2-7
TGTGCCTGGAGTGATCAGGGAACCTACGAGCAGTACTTC
CAWSDQGTYEQYF
>TRBV5-1|few|.|TRBJ1-2
TGCGCCAGCAGCCTATACAAGGGACGGCGCAGGCGGAGTGGCTACACCTTC
CASSLYKGRRRRSGYTF
>TRBV18|.|.|TRBJ1-5
TGTGCCAGCTCACCGGATTCAGGTCTTTGGACCCAGCATTTT
CASSPDSGLWTQHF
>TRBV30|few|.|TRBJ2-7
TGTGCCTGTGCCGTCCGGGGAGGTGGCGAGCAGTACTTC
CACAVRGGGEQYF
>TRBV19|.|TRBD1|TRBJ1-5
TGTGCCAGTAGTCCGGACAGGGTAAGACAGCCCCAGCATTTT
CASSPDRVRQPQHF
>TRBV6-5|.|TRBD1|TRBJ1-1
TGTGCCAGCAGTTCGTGGGACAGGGGTAACACTGAAGCTTTCTTT
CASSSWDRGNTEAFF
>TRBV25-1|.|.|TRBJ1-3
TGTGCCAGCAGTGCCTCGGGTCTCACGGACTCTGGAAACACCATATATTTT
CASSASGLTDSGNTIYF
>TRBV5-1|.|.|TRBJ2-1
TGCGCCAGCAGCTTGGAGGAAACCGAGCAGTTCTTC
CASSLEETEQFF
>TRBV6-1|.|TRBD1|TRBJ1-2
TGTGCCAGTTCCACAGGACAGGGTAACTATGGCTACACCTTC
CASSTGQGNYGYTF
>TRBV5-1|.|.|TRBJ1-1
TGCGCCAGCAGCTACAGGGACACTGAAGCTTTCTTT
CASSYRDTEAFF
>TRBV29-1|.|TRBD2|TRBJ2-7
TGCAGCGTTGAAGGCGCGCGGGAGGGCCTCAACGAGCAGTACTTC
CSVEGAREGLNEQYF
>TRBV12-1|.|.|TRBJ1-2
TGTGCCAGCAGCCCACTTCCACAGGGGAGCTATGGCTACACCTTC
CASSPLPQGSYGYTF
>TRBV27|.|TRBD2|TRBJ2-1
TGTGCCAGCACCCCCTACCTCTCCGGGACTAGCGTTAACAATGAGCAGTTCTTC
CASTPYLSGTSVNNEQFF
>TRBV4-1|few|.|TRBJ1-1
TGCGCCAGCAGCCAGTGGGGGGGGTCTGAAGCTTTCTTT
CASSQWGGSEAFF
>TRBV14|.|.|TRBJ1-6
TGTGCCAGCAGCCCGGACAGATTTGGACCCCTCCACTTT
CASSPDRFGPLHF
>TRBV5-1|.|TRBD2|TRBJ2-5
TGCGCCAGCGGGGGGGGTGAACCGATCCAAGAGACCCAGTACTTC
CASGGGEPIQETQYF
>TRBV14|.|.|TRBJ2-5
TGTGCCAGCAGCCCTCTTCCTAAGGATACTCAAGAGACCCAGTACTTC
CASSPLPKDTQETQYF
>TRBV11-1|.|.|TRBJ2-3
TGTGCCAGCAGCCATGGGTACGGCGATACGCAGTATTTT
CASSHGYGDTQYF
>TRBV6-6|few|.|TRBJ2-7
TGTGCCAGCAGTCAGGACACATACGAGCAGTACTTC
CASSQDTYEQYF
>TRBV28|.|.|TRBJ1-2
TGTGCCAGCAGTTCTCCGGACCGAAGCTATGGCTACACCTTC
CASSSPDRSYGYTF
>TRBV5-1|.|.|TRBJ2-5
TGCGCCAGCAGCTTGGGACAGGAGAAAGAGACCCAGTACTTC
CASSLGQEKETQYF
>TRBV5-1|.|.|TRBJ1-5
TGCGCCAGCAGCCCGGGGACGGCATATAGCAATCAGCCCCAGCATTTT
CASSPGTAYSNQPQHF
>TRBV7-3|once|.|TRBJ1-4
TGTGCCAGCAGCGTTGGGCCTGGTGAAAAACTGTTTTTT
CASSVGPGEKLFF
>TRBV19|.|.|TRBJ1-1
TGTGCCAGTAGTATAGGTAGGGACTTTGTTGGCACTGAAGCTTTCTTT
CASSIGRDFVGTEAFF
>TRBV27|.|.|TRBJ1-5
TGTGCCAGCAGTTTAATCCGGCATCAGCCCCAGCATTTT
CASSLIRHQPQHF
>TRBV28|.|.|TRBJ1-2
TGTGCCAGCAGCCCGAGGACCTCGGAGGGCTACACCTTC
CASSPRTSEGYTF
>TRBV4-3|.|.|TRBJ2-3
TGCGCCAGCAGCCAAGACCTCTGGCGCCGAACCGAGGGGGATACGCAGTATTTT
CASSQDLWRRTEGDTQYF
>TRBV5-5|.|TRBD1|TRBJ1-6
TGTGCCAGCAGCTGGGGGGACAGATATGACGGTTCACCCCTCCACTTT
CASSWGDRYDGSPLHF
>TRBV30|.|.|TRBJ2-7
TGTGCCTGGGATGTCCTCGGCTATGAGCAGTACTTC
CAWDVLGYEQYF
>TRBV27|.|.|TRBJ2-7
TGTGCCAGCAGTCACTCGGTTCGGGACTCAGCCTACGAGCAGTACTTC
CASSHSVRDSAYEQYF